The entry below gives a single TCR beta chain sequence along with its context. Its recognized antigen is unknown. Within one base of it there is no much larger clone, and no base qualities were kept. Receptor libraries were prepared by the immunoSEQ multiplex PCR assay. TCRdb's version of the immuneACCESS table is confined to in-frame rearrangements and falls short of the full clone set. An unresolved V gene accounts for under half of the shortfall where checked; the remainder is of unknown origin. The sample has over 85,000 clones on record, just over 90% of them singletons. The top ten hold around 1.4% of the sample. These data originate in a study of control samples from healthy donors and cancer patients (dated by TCRdb to 2020 to 2021). Spanning cysteine to phenylalanine, the CDR3 consists of 15 amino acids. Here the CDR3 DNA is all that survives: 45 bases in frame from base 1. For this chain, trimming is 3 bases at the V end and 7 bases at the J end, and the number of junction bases without a gene match is 5. Sequences SGHRS (CDR1) and YFSETQ (CDR2) are obtained from the germline V gene.

Material for sequencing was blood. Here the chain combines TRBV5-1 and TRBJ1-6, with TRBD1 matching 9 junction bases. This clonotype originated in a woman aged 25-40 years in good health. The CDR3 here reads CASSYGTGSNSPLHF. The DNA sequence is as follows: TGCGCCAGCAGCTACGGGACAGGGTCAAATTCACCCCTCCACTTT.